These 2 T cell receptor beta chains were sequenced from one sample in a study of T cells in Graves' hyperthyroidism and ophthalmopathy. TCR beta CDR3 sequences were amplified from RNA transcripts. First-round RT-PCR of the TCR CDR3 relied on the HTBI primer set. TCRdb processed the multiplex PCR reads anew with MiXCR; each CDR3 protein has one entry. Here the sample spans 450,000 to 600,000 distinct CDR3 sequences, 15% to 20% being singletons. The sample was blood. The receptor source for this set is a man aged 35 to 55 with Graves' ophthalmopathy.

This clonotype occurred once. The chain employs TRBV6-2 or TRBV6-3 and TRBJ2-7, with 8 positions matching TRBD1. With V trimmed by 0 bases and J by 6 bases, 7 bases remained unmatched. The CDR3 has 15 amino acids. The germline gives CDR1 MNHEY, CDR2 SVGEGT. The CDR3: CASSYSRTGISEQYF. The CDR3 DNA sequence: TGTGCCAGCAGTTACTCTCGGACAGGGATATCCGAGCAGTACTTC.

The sample holds many counts of this clonotype. The J gene is TRBJ2-3, the V gene TRBV7-6; 7 bases match TRBD2. Germline V CDR1 and CDR2: SGHVS, FNYEAQ. The trim removed 5 bases at V and 4 bases at J, leaving 9 bases unmatched. CDR3 length: 15 residues. The CDR3 region is CASSPRTRIADTQYF. CDR3 DNA: TGTGCCAGCAGCCCCCGGACTAGGATCGCAGATACGCAGTATTTT.